This TCR beta chain was obtained from a study of CDR3 diversity in severe acne. The table lists this clonotype with a few counts. TCRdb re-called the PCR reads through MiXCR, storing one row per CDR3 protein. The sample carries over 100,000 distinct CDR3 sequences, under 60% recorded once. V lost 5 bases, J lost 3 bases, and 3 bases stayed unmatched. The CDR3 runs 13 residues. The germline V gene has CDR1 MNHEY and CDR2 SMNVEV (reference sequence). The chain recombines TRBV27 with TRBJ2-7; 8 nucleotides agree with TRBD2. Source material: blood. This TCR was recovered from a male donor with acne. This CDR3 is CASSLGTSYEQYV. CDR3 bases: TGTGCCAGCAGTCTCGGGACTAGCTACGAGCAGTACGTC.